Below, 2 T cell receptor beta chains from the same sample are listed, as sequenced in a study of blood T cell repertoires in COVID-19. Sequenced by immunoSEQ multiplex PCR; TCRdb stores in-frame clones only, minus some. The data contain about 14,000 clones, roughly 75% of them singletons. The sample comprised peripheral blood. These receptors originate from a boy younger than 10 with active or convalescent COVID-19.

The chain employs TRBV10-3 and TRBJ2-1; D is possibly TRBD2 (6 bases). The V gene lost 7 bases and the J gene lost 8 bases, with 12 bases spanning the gap. The CDR3 totals 12 residues. CDR1 and CDR2 (germline): ENHRY, SYGVKD. Here the CDR3 DNA reads TGTGCCATCACCGCCGGAGGGCATGAGCAGTTCTTC. Encoded protein: CAITAGGHEQFF.

The chain links TRBV18 to TRBJ1-6; 10 bases agree with TRBD1. Looked up from germline, CDR1 is KGHSH and CDR2 is LQKENI. The V segment lost 4 bases and the J segment 12 bases; nucleotides outside the gene matches: 9. This CDR3 spans 15 amino acids. This chain's CDR3 is CASSLDRGLGGPLHF. CDR3 sequence (DNA): TGTGCCAGCTCACTAGACAGGGGGCTCGGGGGACCCCTCCACTTT.